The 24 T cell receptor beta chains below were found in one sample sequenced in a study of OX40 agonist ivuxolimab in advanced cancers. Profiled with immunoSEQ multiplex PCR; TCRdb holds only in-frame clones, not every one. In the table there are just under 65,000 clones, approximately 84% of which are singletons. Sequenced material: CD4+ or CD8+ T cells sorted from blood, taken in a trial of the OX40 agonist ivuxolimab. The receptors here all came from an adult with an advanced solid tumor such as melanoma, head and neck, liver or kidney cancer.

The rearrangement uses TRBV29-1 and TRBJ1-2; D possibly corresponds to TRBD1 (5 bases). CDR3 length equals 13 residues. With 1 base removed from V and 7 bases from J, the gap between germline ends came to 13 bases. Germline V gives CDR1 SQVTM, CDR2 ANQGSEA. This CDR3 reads CSVEARVRGGYTF. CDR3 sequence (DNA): TGCAGCGTTGAAGCCAGGGTTCGGGGTGGCTACACCTTC. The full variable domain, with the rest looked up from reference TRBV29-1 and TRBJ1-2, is SAVISQKPSRDICQRGTSLTIQCQVDSQVTMMFWYRQQPGQSLTLIATANQGSEATYESGFVIDKFPISRPNLTFSTLTVSNMSPEDSSIYLCSVEARVRGGYTFGSGTRLTVV.

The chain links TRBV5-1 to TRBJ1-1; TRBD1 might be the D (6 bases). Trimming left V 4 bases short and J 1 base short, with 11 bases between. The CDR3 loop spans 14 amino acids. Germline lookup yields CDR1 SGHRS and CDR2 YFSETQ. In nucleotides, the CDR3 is TGCGCCAGCAGCCACCTACAGGGGAACACTGAAGCTTTCTTT. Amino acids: CASSHLQGNTEAFF.

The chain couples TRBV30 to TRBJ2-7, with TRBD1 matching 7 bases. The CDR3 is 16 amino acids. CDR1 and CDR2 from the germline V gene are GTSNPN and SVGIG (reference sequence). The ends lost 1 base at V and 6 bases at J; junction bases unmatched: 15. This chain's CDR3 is CAWSAALTGKAREQYF. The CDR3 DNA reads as TGTGCCTGGAGTGCCGCCCTGACAGGGAAGGCGCGCGAGCAGTACTTC.

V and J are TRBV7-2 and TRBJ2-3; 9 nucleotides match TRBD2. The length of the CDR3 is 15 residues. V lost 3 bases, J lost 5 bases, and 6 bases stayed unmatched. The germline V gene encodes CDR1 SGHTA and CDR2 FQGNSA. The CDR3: CASSLGGGARDTQYF. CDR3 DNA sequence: TGTGCCAGCAGCTTGGGCGGGGGGGCGCGAGATACGCAGTATTTT.

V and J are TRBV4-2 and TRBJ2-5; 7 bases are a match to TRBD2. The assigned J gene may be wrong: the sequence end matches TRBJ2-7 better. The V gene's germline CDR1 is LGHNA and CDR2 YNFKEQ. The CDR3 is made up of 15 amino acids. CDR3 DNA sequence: TGTGCCAGCAGCCAATCCGCTAGCGGACTATACGAGCAGTACTTC. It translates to CASSQSASGLYEQYF.

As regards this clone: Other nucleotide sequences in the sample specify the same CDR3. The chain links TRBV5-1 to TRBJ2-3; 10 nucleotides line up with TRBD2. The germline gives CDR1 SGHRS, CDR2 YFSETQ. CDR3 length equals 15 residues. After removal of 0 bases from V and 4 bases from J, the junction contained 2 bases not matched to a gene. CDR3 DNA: TGCGCCAGCAGCTTGGGGCTAGCGGGAGCAGATACGCAGTATTTT. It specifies CASSLGLAGADTQYF.

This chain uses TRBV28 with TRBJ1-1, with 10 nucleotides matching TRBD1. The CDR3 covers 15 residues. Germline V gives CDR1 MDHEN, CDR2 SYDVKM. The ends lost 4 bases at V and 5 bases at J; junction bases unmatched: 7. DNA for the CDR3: TGTGCCAGCAGTTCGGACAGGGGGATATCGACTGAAGCTTTCTTT. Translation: CASSSDRGISTEAFF.

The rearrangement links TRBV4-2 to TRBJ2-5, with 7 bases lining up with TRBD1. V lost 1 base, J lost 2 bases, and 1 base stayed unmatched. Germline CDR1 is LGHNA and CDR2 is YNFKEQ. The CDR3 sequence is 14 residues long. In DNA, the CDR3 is TGTGCCAGCAGCCAAGCACAGGGGCAAGAGACCCAGTACTTC. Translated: CASSQAQGQETQYF.

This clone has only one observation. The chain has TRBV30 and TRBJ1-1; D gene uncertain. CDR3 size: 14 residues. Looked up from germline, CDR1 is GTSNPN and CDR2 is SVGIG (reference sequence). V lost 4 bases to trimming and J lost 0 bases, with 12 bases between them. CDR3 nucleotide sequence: TGTGCCTGGAAGAGGACGGCTCTGAACACTGAAGCTTTCTTT. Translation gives CAWKRTALNTEAFF.

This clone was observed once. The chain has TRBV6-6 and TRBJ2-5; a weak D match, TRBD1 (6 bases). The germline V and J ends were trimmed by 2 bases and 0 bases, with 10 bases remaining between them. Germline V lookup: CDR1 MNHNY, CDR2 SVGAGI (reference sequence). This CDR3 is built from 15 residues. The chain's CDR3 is CASSYPQGYQETQYF. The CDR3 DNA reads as TGTGCCAGCAGTTACCCCCAGGGGTACCAAGAGACCCAGTACTTC.

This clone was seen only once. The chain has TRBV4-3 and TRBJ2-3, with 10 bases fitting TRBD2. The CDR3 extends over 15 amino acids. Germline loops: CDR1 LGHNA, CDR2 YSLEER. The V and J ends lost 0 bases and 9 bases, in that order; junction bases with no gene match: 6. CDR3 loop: CASSQDGASGRTQYF. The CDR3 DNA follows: TGCGCCAGCAGCCAAGATGGGGCTAGCGGGAGAACGCAGTATTTT.

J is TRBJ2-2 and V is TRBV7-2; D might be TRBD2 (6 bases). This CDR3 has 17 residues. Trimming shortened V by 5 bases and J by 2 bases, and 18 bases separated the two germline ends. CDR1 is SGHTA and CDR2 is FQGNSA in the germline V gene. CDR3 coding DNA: TGTGCCAGCAGCCTCCTCGGAGGGCCTCCTAACACCGGGGAGCTGTTTTTT. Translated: CASSLLGGPPNTGELFF.

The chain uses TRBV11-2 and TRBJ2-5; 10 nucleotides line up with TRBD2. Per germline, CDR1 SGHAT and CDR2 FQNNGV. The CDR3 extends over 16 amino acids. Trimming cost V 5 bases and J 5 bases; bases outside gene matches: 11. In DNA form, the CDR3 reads TGTGCCAGCAGCCTAGCAGGGAGCGGGAGGGGGGAGACCCAGTACTTC. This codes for CASSLAGSGRGETQYF.

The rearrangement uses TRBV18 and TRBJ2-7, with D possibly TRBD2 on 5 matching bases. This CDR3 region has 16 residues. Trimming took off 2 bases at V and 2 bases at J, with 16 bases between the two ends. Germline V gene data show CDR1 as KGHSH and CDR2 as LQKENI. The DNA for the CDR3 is TGTGCCAGCTCACCATCAGGACTGCTGATTCCCTACGAGCAGTACTTC. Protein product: CASSPSGLLIPYEQYF.

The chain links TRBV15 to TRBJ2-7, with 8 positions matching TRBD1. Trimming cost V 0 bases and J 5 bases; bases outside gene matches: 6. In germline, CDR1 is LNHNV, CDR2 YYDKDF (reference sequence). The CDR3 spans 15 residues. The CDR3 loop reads CATSRDSGQGHEQYF. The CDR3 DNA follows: TGTGCCACCAGCAGAGATTCAGGACAGGGCCACGAGCAGTACTTC.

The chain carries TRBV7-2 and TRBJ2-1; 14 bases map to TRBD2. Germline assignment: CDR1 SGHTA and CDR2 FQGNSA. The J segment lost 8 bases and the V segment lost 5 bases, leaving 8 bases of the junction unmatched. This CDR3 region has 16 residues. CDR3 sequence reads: CASSQGLAGGWDEQFF. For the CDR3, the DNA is TGTGCCAGCAGCCAAGGACTAGCGGGGGGCTGGGATGAGCAGTTCTTC.

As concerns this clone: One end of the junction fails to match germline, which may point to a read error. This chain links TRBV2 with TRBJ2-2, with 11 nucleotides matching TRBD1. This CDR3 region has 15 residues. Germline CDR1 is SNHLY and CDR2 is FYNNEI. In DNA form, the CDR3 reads TGTGCCAGCGGAGGGACAGGGGGGGAACCCGGGGAGCTGTCTTTT. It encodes CASGGTGGEPGELSF. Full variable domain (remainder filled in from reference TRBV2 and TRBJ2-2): EPEVTQTPSHQVTQMGQEVILRCVPISNHLYFYWYRQILGQKVEFLVSFYNNEISEKSEIFDDQFSVERPDGSNFTLKIRSTKLEDSAMYFCASGGTGGEPGELSFGEGSRLTVL.

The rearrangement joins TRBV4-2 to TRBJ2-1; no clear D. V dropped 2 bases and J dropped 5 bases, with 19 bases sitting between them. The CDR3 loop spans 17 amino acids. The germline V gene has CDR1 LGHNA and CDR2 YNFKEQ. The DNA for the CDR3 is TGTGCCAGCAGCCAAACTATCAGGACGCGTCGAAACAATGAGCAGTTCTTC. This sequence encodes CASSQTIRTRRNNEQFF.

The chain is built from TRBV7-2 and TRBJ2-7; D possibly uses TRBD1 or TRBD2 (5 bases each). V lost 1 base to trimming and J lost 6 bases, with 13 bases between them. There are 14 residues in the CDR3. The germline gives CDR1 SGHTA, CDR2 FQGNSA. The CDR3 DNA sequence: TGTGCCAGCAGCTTAGGCCTACGGGGCTCCGAGCAGTACTTC. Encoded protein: CASSLGLRGSEQYF. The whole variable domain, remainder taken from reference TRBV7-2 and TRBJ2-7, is GAGVSQSPSNKVTEKGKDVELRCDPISGHTALYWYRQSLGQGLEFLIYFQGNSAPDKSGLPSDRFSAERTGGSVSTLTIQRTQQEDSAVYLCASSLGLRGSEQYFGPGTRLTVT.

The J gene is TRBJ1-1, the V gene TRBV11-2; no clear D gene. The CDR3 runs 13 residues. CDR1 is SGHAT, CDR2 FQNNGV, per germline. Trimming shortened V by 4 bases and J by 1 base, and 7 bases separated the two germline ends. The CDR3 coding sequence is TGTGCCAGCAGCTACGGACGGAACACTGAAGCTTTCTTT. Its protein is CASSYGRNTEAFF. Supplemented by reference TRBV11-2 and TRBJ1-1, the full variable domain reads EAGVAQSPRYKIIEKRQSVAFWCNPISGHATLYWYQQILGQGPKLLIQFQNNGVVDDSQLPKDRFSAERLKGVDSTLKIQPAKLEDSAVYLCASSYGRNTEAFFGQGTRLTVV.

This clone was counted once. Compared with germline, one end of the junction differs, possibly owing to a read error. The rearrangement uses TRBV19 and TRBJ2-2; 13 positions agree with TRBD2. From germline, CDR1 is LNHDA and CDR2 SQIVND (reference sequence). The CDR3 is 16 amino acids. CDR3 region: CTSSKGLAGISGELFF. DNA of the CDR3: TGTACCAGTAGTAAGGGACTAGCGGGGATCAGCGGGGAGCTGTTTTTT.

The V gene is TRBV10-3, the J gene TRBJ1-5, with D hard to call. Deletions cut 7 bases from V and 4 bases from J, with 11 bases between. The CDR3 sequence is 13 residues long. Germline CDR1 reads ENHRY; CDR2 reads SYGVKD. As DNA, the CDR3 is TGTGCCATCAAGGAAAGGGTTAATCAGCCCCAGCATTTT. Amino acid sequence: CAIKERVNQPQHF.

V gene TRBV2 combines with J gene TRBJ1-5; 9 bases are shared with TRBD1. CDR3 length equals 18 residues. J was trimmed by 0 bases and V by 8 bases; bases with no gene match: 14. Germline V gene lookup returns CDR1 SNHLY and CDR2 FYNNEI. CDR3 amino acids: CASGRDRAGGNSNQPQHF. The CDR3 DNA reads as TGTGCCAGCGGCCGGGACAGGGCTGGTGGGAATAGCAATCAGCCCCAGCATTTT.

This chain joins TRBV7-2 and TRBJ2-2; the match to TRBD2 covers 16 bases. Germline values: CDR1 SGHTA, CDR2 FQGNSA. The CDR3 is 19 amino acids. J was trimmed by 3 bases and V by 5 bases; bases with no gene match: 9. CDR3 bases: TGTGCCAGCAGCACGGGACTAGCGGGGGGGCGAGGGGACACCGGGGAGCTGTTTTTT. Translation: CASSTGLAGGRGDTGELFF.